The T cell receptor beta chain described here comes from a study of blood T cells in healthy people across ages. Primed by a sample-barcoded 5' primer and a J-beta primer mix, a second PCR proceeded for 7 to 11 cycles. Using its own MiXCR run on the 5' RACE reads, TCRdb lists one record per CDR3 protein. The sample holds 760,000 or so distinct CDR3 sequences, roughly 25% seen once. This clonotype was found once. Germline CDR1 DFQATT, CDR2 SNEGSKA (reference sequence). With 5 bases removed from V and 2 bases from J, the gap between germline ends came to 17 bases. The CDR3 consists of 15 residues. This same sample was also part of a study on T cells of mothers and their children.

The chain recombines TRBV20-1 with TRBJ2-3, with TRBD1 as a possible D gene (6 bases). The sample was blood. The sequence was obtained from a boy aged 10-17 years in good health. The DNA for the CDR3 is TGCAGTGCTCCCCGGCAGGGGACAACCACAGATACGCAGTATTTT. This codes for CSAPRQGTTTDTQYF.